This T cell receptor beta chain comes out of a study of T cells expressing NK-cell markers (dated by TCRdb to 2020 to 2021). For the study in its entirety: Three sorted T-cell subsets (CD3+CD56+NKG2C+, CD3+CD56+NKG2C- and CD3+CD56-NKG2C+) from about 8 donors had their TCR beta-chain repertoires profiled. Among the eight sequenced donors, only one was HCMV-seronegative, while the other seven were HCMV-seropositive. The eight sequenced donors were randomly selected healthy volunteers, three men and five women. Libraries were sequenced as 2 x 150 bp reads on Illumina HiSeq 2000/2500, MiSeq or NextSeq.

Findings and caveats that apply to the study as a whole: Whether the expanded NKG2C-expressing T cell clones were specific for HCMV antigens remained unclear. In roughly 6 donors, the dominant CD3+CD56+NKG2C+ clonotypes were among the top 10 CD8+ clonotypes and accounted for about 1.0-8% of CD8+ T cells. Those dominant clonotypes were again the most abundant among CD3+CD56-NKG2C+ cells in a handful of donors, at roughly 28.3-60.1%.

A commercial ELISA kit detecting HCMV-specific IgG in serum was used to determine HCMV serostatus. Peripheral blood mononuclear cells were isolated from blood by Ficoll density gradient centrifugation. The sequencer was an Illumina HiSeq 2000. TCR beta cDNA libraries were made by 5'RACE template switching that added a universal primer site and unique molecular identifiers. cDNA synthesis was primed from the TCR beta constant segment and was followed by two successive PCR amplification steps. The authors processed their data as follows. MIGEC was used to demultiplex reads and group the reads by UMI, and MiTCR was used to assemble and quantify clonotypes. Only TCR cDNA sequences supported by at least two reads were kept to exclude erroneous sequences. The tcR package was used for downstream repertoire analysis, and clonotypes were matched across fractions by CDR3 nucleotide sequence plus V segment. VDJmatch was used to annotate antigen specificity against VDJdb, with one amino acid substitution in CDR3 permitted. After the reads were reprocessed by TCRdb, one entry was made per CDR3 protein sequence, with no DNA. TCRdb's processing, not the authors', yielded these V and J calls. The sample's table lists a count of 200,000 to 300,000 distinct CDR3 sequences. The top ten constitute 0.39% of the sample.

CDR1 and CDR2, per the germline V gene (reference sequence), are DFQATT and SNEGSKA. The CDR3, cysteine through phenylalanine, is 14 amino acids long. The entry carries no DNA sequence. As regards this clonotype: Its antigen target is currently unknown.

The sample taken for sequencing was blood T cells: a sorted CD56 or NKG2C T cell subset, CD4+ or CD8+ T cells, or bulk PBMC T cells (not recorded which). The V and J segments used are TRBV20-1 and TRBJ1-5. The sequence came from a man aged 18-30 years in good health. Donor details come from another sample of the same person, matched by shared clones. The CDR3 here reads CSAIGEPSNQPQHF.